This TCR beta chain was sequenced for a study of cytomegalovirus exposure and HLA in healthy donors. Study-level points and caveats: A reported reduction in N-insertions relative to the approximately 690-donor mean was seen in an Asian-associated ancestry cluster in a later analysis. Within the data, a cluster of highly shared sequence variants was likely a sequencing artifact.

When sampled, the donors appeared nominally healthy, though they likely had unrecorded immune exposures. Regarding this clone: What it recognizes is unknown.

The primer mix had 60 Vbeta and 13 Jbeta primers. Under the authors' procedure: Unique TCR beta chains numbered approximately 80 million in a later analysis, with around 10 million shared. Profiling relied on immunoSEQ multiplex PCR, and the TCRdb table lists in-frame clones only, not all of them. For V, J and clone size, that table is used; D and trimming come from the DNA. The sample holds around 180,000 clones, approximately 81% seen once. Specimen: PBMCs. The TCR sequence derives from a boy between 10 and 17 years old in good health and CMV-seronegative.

In DNA, the CDR3 is TGTGCCAGCAGCTTAGGCCCCCGGTGGGACAGGGCTCCGAGCTCCTATAATTCACCCCTCCACTTT. Amino acid sequence: CASSLGPRWDRAPSSYNSPLHF. The rearrangement uses TRBV13 and TRBJ1-6; 9 bases match TRBD1. The CDR3 covers 22 residues. With V trimmed by 0 bases and J by 0 bases, 15 bases remained unmatched. CDR1 is PRHDT and CDR2 is FYEKMQ in the germline V gene (reference sequence).